Reported below is one TCR beta chain. This sample is part of a study of T cells in tumors after PD-1 blockade. Study in general: Some patients also took daily vismodegib 150 mg during anti-PD-1 treatment.

Input was roughly 550 ng to 6,004 ng of genomic DNA from tumor or blood. Repertoires were generated with immunoSEQ multiplex PCR, while TCRdb's copy carries only in-frame clones and drops some. Here the sample spans around 21,000 clones, about 85% being singletons. Germline V gene data show CDR1 as SEHNR and CDR2 as FQNEAQ (reference sequence). The CDR3 is 16 amino acids. Trimming shortened V by 2 bases and J by 4 bases, and 17 bases separated the two germline ends. This sample comprised PBMCs, obtained after anti-PD-1 therapy. This receptor was identified in a human donor with advanced basal cell or squamous cell carcinoma (not recorded which). The rearrangement uses TRBV7-9 and TRBJ1-1, with D tentatively TRBD1 (5 bases). CDR3 DNA sequence: TGTGCCAGCAGCTTATGGGTCGTAGGGGCGGGCACTGAAGCTTTCTTT. Protein: CASSLWVVGAGTEAFF.